These 21 T cell receptor beta chains were all obtained from the same sample, sequenced in a study of CD8+ T cells in alopecia areata listed by TCRdb under 2018. The receptor library was made with the immunoSEQ multiplex PCR assay. For TCR sequencing, RNA was extracted from every sample and reverse transcribed into cDNA to serve as template. Drawn from immuneACCESS, this table holds only the in-frame rearrangements with V and J called that TCRdb kept. Clones are partly lost; checked studies trace under half to an unresolved V gene and leave the rest unexplained. The sample records some 98,000 clones, about 58% of which are singletons. Of the sample, roughly 15% falls within the top ten clones. Read against the paper, the sample's time point label means: less than five weeks on oral tofacitinib. Taken with the paper, the label for treatment or condition translates to: oral pan-JAK inhibitor, 5-10 mg twice daily.

The sample consisted of CD8+ T cells sorted from blood, taken at week 4, from a patient treated with tofacitinib. The source of these receptors is a human donor with alopecia areata.

The chain recombines TRBV7-6 with TRBJ1-1; D perhaps matches TRBD1 (5 bases). The CDR3 is made up of 14 amino acids. V lost 1 base, J lost 1 base, and 7 bases lay in between. Germline V gene lookup returns CDR1 SGHVS and CDR2 FNYEAQ. The DNA for the CDR3 is TGTGCCAGCAGCTTAGGGGACGGGAACACTGAAGCTTTCTTT. It encodes CASSLGDGNTEAFF. The full variable domain, its missing parts supplied by reference TRBV7-6 and TRBJ1-1, is GAGVSQSPRYKVTKRGQDVALRCDPISGHVSLYWYRQALGQGPEFLTYFNYEAQQDKSGLPNDRFSAERPEGSISTLTIQRTEQRDSAMYRCASSLGDGNTEAFFGQGTRLTVV.

This rearrangement joins TRBV29-1 to TRBJ1-2; D may be TRBD1 (5 bases). CDR3 length equals 15 residues. In germline, CDR1 is SQVTM, CDR2 ANQGSEA. V gave up 7 bases and J gave up 3 bases, with 21 bases separating them. The chain's CDR3 is CSASAAGGIDYGYTF. The CDR3 DNA sequence: TGCAGCGCATCTGCAGCGGGGGGGATAGACTATGGCTACACCTTC.

The chain has TRBV5-1 and TRBJ2-1, with D possibly TRBD1 on 5 matching bases. V lost 0 bases, J lost 0 bases, and 13 bases lay in between. The germline gives CDR1 SGHRS, CDR2 YFSETQ. This CDR3 is built from 17 residues. The CDR3: CASSLARIQASYNEQFF. In DNA form, the CDR3 reads TGCGCCAGCAGCTTGGCGAGGATACAGGCCTCCTACAATGAGCAGTTCTTC.

This clone was seen more than once but under ten times. The chain carries TRBV13 and TRBJ2-7; 10 positions match TRBD1. The trim removed 4 bases at V and 4 bases at J, leaving 4 bases unmatched. CDR3 length: 14 residues. Germline values: CDR1 PRHDT, CDR2 FYEKMQ (reference sequence). Written as DNA, the CDR3 is TGTGCCAGCAGCTCCCGGGACAGGGGTTACGAGCAGTACTTC. Its translation is CASSSRDRGYEQYF.

This clone appeared a single time. This CDR3 is CASRSGTGPFDEQYF. CDR3 in DNA: TGTGCCAGCAGGTCCGGGACAGGGCCGTTTGACGAGCAGTACTTC. The genes are TRBV6-6 and TRBJ2-7, with 9 nucleotides matching TRBD1. Germline CDR1 and CDR2: MNHNY and SVGAGI (reference sequence). The CDR3 runs to 15 residues. Germline trimming cut 6 bases from V and 5 bases from J; bases unmatched to any gene: 11.

The chain is built from TRBV5-6 and TRBJ2-7; D not resolved. The CDR3 length is 14 residues. Trimming removed 0 bases at V and 2 bases at J, with 9 bases between. CDR1 SGHDT and CDR2 YYEEEE come from the germline V gene. CDR3 sequence reads: CASSLGHGTYEQYF. The CDR3 DNA follows: TGTGCCAGCAGCTTGGGGCACGGAACCTACGAGCAGTACTTC. Full variable domain (remainder filled in from reference TRBV5-6 and TRBJ2-7): DAGVTQSPTHLIKTRGQQVTLRCSPKSGHDTVSWYQQALGQGPQFIFQYYEEEERQRGNFPDRFSGHQFPNYSSELNVNALLLGDSALYLCASSLGHGTYEQYFGPGTRLTVT.

V gene TRBV5-6 combines with J gene TRBJ1-5, with D unresolved. V dropped 3 bases and J dropped 1 base, with 14 bases sitting between them. Germline V gives CDR1 SGHDT, CDR2 YYEEEE. The CDR3 is 16 residues long. DNA for the CDR3: TGTGCCAGCAGCTCGGGATGGGGTAACAGCAATCAGCCCCAGCATTTT. Protein: CASSSGWGNSNQPQHF.

The chain couples TRBV15 to TRBJ1-5; the D is unclear. The CDR3 is made up of 12 amino acids. Between the trimmed V and J ends, which lost 5 bases and 4 bases, there was a span of 6 bases. Germline V gives CDR1 LNHNV, CDR2 YYDKDF (reference sequence). This CDR3 reads CATSLLNQPQHF. CDR3 nucleotides: TGTGCCACCAGCTTACTTAATCAGCCCCAGCATTTT.

The chain links TRBV30 to TRBJ2-7; D gene uncertain. V lost 5 bases and J 5 bases, leaving 10 bases between the germline ends. CDR3 length equals 11 residues. Germline lookup yields CDR1 GTSNPN and CDR2 SVGIG (reference sequence). CDR3 protein: CAWDWVHEQYF. The CDR3 region has the DNA TGTGCCTGGGACTGGGTCCACGAGCAGTACTTC.

The genes are TRBV2 and TRBJ2-5; tentative D call: TRBD2 (6 bases). The CDR3 is made up of 14 amino acids. Germline assignment: CDR1 SNHLY and CDR2 FYNNEI. V lost 2 bases and J lost 4, with 11 bases in between. The CDR3 nucleotides are TGTGCCAGCAGTGAATTCCAGGGAGGAGAGACCCAGTACTTC. Its translation is CASSEFQGGETQYF.

CDR3 sequence (DNA): TGCGCCAGCAGCCCGGACGTAAGCACTGAAGCTTTCTTT. Protein product: CASSPDVSTEAFF. The chain couples TRBV5-1 to TRBJ1-1; D call uncertain. There are 13 residues in the CDR3. Trimming removed 4 bases at V and 4 bases at J, with 11 bases between. The V gene's germline CDR1 is SGHRS and CDR2 YFSETQ.

The rearrangement joins TRBV4-2 to TRBJ2-7, with 10 nucleotides matching TRBD2. Germline values: CDR1 LGHNA, CDR2 YNFKEQ. V was clipped by 1 base and J by 3 bases; unmatched bases: 3. The CDR3 contains 15 residues. The DNA for the CDR3 is TGTGCCAGCAGCCAAGGGGCTAGCGGGGGCTACGAGCAGTACTTC. This gives the protein CASSQGASGGYEQYF.

The chain combines TRBV5-1 with TRBJ2-3; 11 bases map to TRBD1. This CDR3 has 16 amino acids. Germline CDR1 is SGHRS and CDR2 is YFSETQ. V dropped 5 bases and J dropped 4; count of bases not matched to a gene: 9. Here the CDR3 reads CASRRSGQGAADTQYF. The CDR3 DNA reads as TGCGCCAGCAGACGTTCTGGACAGGGGGCAGCAGATACGCAGTATTTT.

This chain links TRBV30 with TRBJ2-7; D could derive from TRBD1 or TRBD2 (5 bases each). Germline V gene lookup returns CDR1 GTSNPN and CDR2 SVGIG (reference sequence). The CDR3 totals 13 residues. Trimming pared 0 bases from V and 3 bases from J, leaving 9 bases between. In nucleotides, the CDR3 is TGTGCCTGGAGTGTGGGGGAAAACTACGAGCAGTACTTC. Protein: CAWSVGENYEQYF.

V usage is TRBV6-1 and J usage is TRBJ2-5, with D perhaps assigned TRBD1 or TRBD2 (5 bases each). This CDR3 spans 16 amino acids. V was shortened by 3 bases and J by 2 bases, with 16 bases between the two germline ends. Germline V lookup: CDR1 MNHNS, CDR2 SASEGT. CDR3 DNA sequence: TGTGCCAGCAGTGACCGGGGCTATGAGTGGCAAGAGACCCAGTACTTC. Translated: CASSDRGYEWQETQYF.

This sequence joins TRBV29-1 and TRBJ2-5; D ambiguous. The CDR3 extends over 13 amino acids. Deletions cut 3 bases from V and 3 bases from J, with 11 bases between. Germline V gene sequence: CDR1 SQVTM, CDR2 ANQGSEA. The CDR3 region has the DNA TGCAGCGTTGACGAATATCAGGAAGAGACCCAGTACTTC. Translation: CSVDEYQEETQYF.

The chain uses TRBV14 and TRBJ1-1; D is ambiguous. Deletions cut 1 base from V and 5 bases from J, with 11 bases between. Germline CDR1 reads SGHDN; CDR2 reads FVKESK. This CDR3 has 14 amino acids. CDR3 region: CASSQARVPTEAFF. The CDR3 nucleotides read TGTGCCAGCAGCCAAGCTAGGGTTCCTACTGAAGCTTTCTTT.

With regard to this clone: One end of the junction does not line up with germline, which may come from a read error. The gene calls are TRBV7-2 and TRBJ2-3; a possible D gene is TRBD2 (5 bases). Germline V gene data show CDR1 as SGHTA and CDR2 as FQGNSA. This CDR3 is 16 amino acids long. CDR3 loop: CASSLAGGYSTDTQYF. The DNA for the CDR3 is TGTGCCAGCAGCCTAGCCGGCGGGTACAGCACAGATACGCAGTATTTT.

This sequence joins TRBV4-1 and TRBJ1-1; maybe TRBD1 (5 bases). This CDR3 region has 13 residues. Germline values: CDR1 MGHRA, CDR2 YSYEKL. V was pared by 0 bases and J by 10 bases, with 12 bases between. CDR3 in amino acids: CASSQDEGDGAFF. DNA for the CDR3: TGCGCCAGCAGCCAAGACGAAGGGGATGGAGCTTTCTTT.

V usage is TRBV13 and J usage is TRBJ2-3; 9 nucleotides align to TRBD2. Germline assignment: CDR1 PRHDT and CDR2 FYEKMQ (reference sequence). This CDR3 has 14 residues. V lost 5 bases to trimming and J lost 3 bases; unmatched junction nucleotides: 3. In nucleotides, the CDR3 is TGTGCCAGCAGCCAAGGACTAGCGACAGATACGCAGTATTTT. It encodes CASSQGLATDTQYF.

J is TRBJ1-5 and V is TRBV15; D is perhaps TRBD1 (6 bases). The V gene lost 1 base and the J gene lost 5 bases, with 9 bases spanning the gap. The CDR3 runs 14 residues. Germline V gene data show CDR1 as LNHNV and CDR2 as YYDKDF (reference sequence). CDR3 residues: CATSRGQEDQPQHF. Written as DNA, the CDR3 is TGTGCCACCAGCAGAGGACAGGAAGATCAGCCCCAGCATTTT.